This T cell receptor (beta chain) was recorded in a study of T cell repertoires in cytomegalovirus infection. Study-wide context: It can be stated that public TCR beta signatures indicated CMV infection as well as a matching HLA type. Points from the study as a whole: CMV-specific HLA-C-restricted TCR beta clonotypes dominated the ex vivo response.

The CDR3 covers 12 residues. Germline V lookup: CDR1 MGHDK, CDR2 SYGVNS. V gave up 2 bases and J gave up 7 bases, with 9 bases separating them. Details on this clonotype: What it binds is not known.

TCRdb reanalysed the reads using MiXCR and keeps one entry per CDR3 protein. The table lists hundreds of thousands of distinct CDR3 sequences, 30% to 40% of them singletons. Sequenced material: cultured PBMCs, taken from culture after CMV antigen stimulation. The TCR comes from a human donor in good health (CMV status not recorded). Some clones in this sample may be carry-over from other donors' samples. This rearrangement joins TRBV25-1 to TRBJ2-7; a possible D gene is TRBD1 (6 bases). This chain's CDR3 is CASSEVQGEQYF. Here the CDR3 DNA reads TGTGCCAGCAGTGAAGTTCAGGGGGAGCAGTACTTC.